The following is a T cell receptor beta chain sequence with its context. Its target is not known. The data derive from a study of cytomegalovirus exposure and HLA in healthy donors. Study-wide results and caveats: Cytomegalovirus association was listed for around 170 TCR beta chains.

Both 60 Vbeta primers and 13 Jbeta primers went into the PCR. Assay used: immunoSEQ multiplex PCR; TCRdb lists only in-frame clones, some missing. Counted here are some 200,000 clones, approximately 70% occurring once; the ten biggest clones make up 2% to 3%. CDR3 length: 11 amino acids. Germline CDR1 is SNHLY and CDR2 is FYNNEI. With 4 bases removed from V and 8 bases from J, the gap between germline ends came to 9 bases. Sequenced material: PBMCs. The V and J genes are TRBV2 and TRBJ2-7; TRBD1 might be the D (5 bases). The clonotype was recovered from a middle-aged man in good health and CMV-seropositive. The CDR3 here is CASSGRAKQYF. In nucleotides, the CDR3 is TGTGCCAGCAGTGGCAGGGCAAAGCAGTACTTC.